The 16 T cell receptor beta chains listed next were all sequenced from one sample in a study of blood T cell repertoires in COVID-19 (dated by TCRdb to 2018 to 2020). Library preparation employed the immunoSEQ multiplex PCR assay. This is the immuneACCESS table as TCRdb keeps it, with only in-frame sequences that have V and J called. A part of the clones is gone; compared with another copy, unresolved V genes explain less than half, and the rest is unexplained. The sample table lists more than 95,000 clones, about 85% of them with a count of one. Together, the top ten hold under 4% of the sample. Sequenced material: peripheral blood. These receptors were taken from a man between 45 and 60 years old in a cohort sampled during active COVID-19.

This clone showed up just once. The rearrangement links TRBV5-4 to TRBJ2-2; D might be TRBD1 (5 bases). Germline V lookup: CDR1 SGHNT, CDR2 YYREEE (reference sequence). This CDR3 is built from 15 residues. V lost 4 bases to trimming and J lost 0 bases, with 10 bases between them. The CDR3 sequence is CASSLDSANTGELFF. In DNA, the CDR3 is TGTGCCAGCAGCCTTGACAGCGCGAACACCGGGGAGCTGTTTTTT.

The gene calls are TRBV11-3 and TRBJ2-1, with D possibly TRBD2 on 6 matching bases. CDR1 SGHNT and CDR2 YENEEA come from the germline V gene. Trimming took off 5 bases at V and 2 bases at J, with 19 bases between the two ends. The CDR3 runs to 17 residues. The CDR3 here is CASSNQFRDSAYNEQFF. CDR3 sequence (DNA): TGTGCCAGCAGCAACCAATTCCGGGACTCAGCCTACAATGAGCAGTTCTTC.

This clone was seen just once. The rearrangement joins TRBV19 to TRBJ2-2, with D perhaps matching TRBD1 (7 bases). There are 16 residues in the CDR3. Trimming pared 1 base from V and 1 base from J, leaving 10 bases between. Germline V gene lookup returns CDR1 LNHDA and CDR2 SQIVND (reference sequence). CDR3 coding DNA: TGTGCCAGTAGTATAGCAGGGGGGCTGAACACCGGGGAGCTGTTTTTT. Translated, it gives CASSIAGGLNTGELFF.

The chain couples TRBV6-5 to TRBJ1-6, with TRBD1 matching over 7 bases. V trimming: 6 bases; J trimming: 7 bases; junction bases outside the gene matches: 9. The germline CDR1 and CDR2 sequences are MNHEY and SVGAGI. The CDR3 consists of 15 residues. CDR3 loop: CASRAGQAYNSPLHF. The CDR3 nucleotides read TGTGCCAGCAGGGCAGGACAGGCTTACAATTCACCCCTCCACTTT.

The sample holds one count of this clone. V gene TRBV5-1 combines with J gene TRBJ2-3; 8 bases match TRBD2. The trim removed 4 bases at V and 4 bases at J, leaving 11 bases unmatched. Germline V lookup: CDR1 SGHRS, CDR2 YFSETQ. This CDR3 contains 16 residues. CDR3 amino acids: CASSPSRVGGADTQYF. For the CDR3, the DNA is TGCGCCAGCAGCCCCAGTCGTGTCGGGGGGGCAGATACGCAGTATTTT.

This rearrangement joins TRBV11-2 to TRBJ2-1; a possible D gene is TRBD2 (7 bases). The germline V and J ends were trimmed by 9 bases and 6 bases, with 12 bases remaining between them. This CDR3 comprises 12 residues. CDR1 is SGHAT, CDR2 FQNNGV, per germline. CDR3 in DNA: TGTGCCAGTAGAGGGGGGGTCAATGAGCAGTTCTTC. Protein sequence: CASRGGVNEQFF.

This clone was seen a single time. The CDR3 coding sequence is TGCGCCAGCAGCCCGGAACCGGGACAGGGTGTCACCGGGGAGCTGTTTTTT. This encodes CASSPEPGQGVTGELFF. This chain links TRBV5-1 with TRBJ2-2; 9 nucleotides match TRBD1. CDR1 and CDR2 from the germline V gene are SGHRS and YFSETQ. CDR3 size: 17 residues. Unmatched junction bases numbered 11, after V lost 4 bases and J lost 4 bases.

This clone was recorded a few times. This sequence joins TRBV14 and TRBJ1-2; D remains unclear. Deletions cut 2 bases from V and 14 bases from J, with 15 bases between. This CDR3 is built from 12 residues. Germline V gives CDR1 SGHDN, CDR2 FVKESK. The CDR3 DNA follows: TGTGCCAGCAGCCAATGGGGAGAGGTATATACCTTC. Translation gives CASSQWGEVYTF. Complete variable domain (other parts from reference TRBV14 and TRBJ1-2): EAGVTQFPSHSVIEKGQTVTLRCDPISGHDNLYWYRRVMGKEIKFLLHFVKESKQDESGMPNNRFLAERTGGTYSTLKVQPAELEDSGVYFCASSQWGEVYTFGSGTRLTVV.

The chain uses TRBV10-3 and TRBJ2-1; D perhaps matches TRBD1 (6 bases). Germline V CDR1 and CDR2: ENHRY, SYGVKD. This CDR3 has 12 residues. With 10 bases removed from V and 5 bases from J, the gap between germline ends came to 12 bases. The CDR3 DNA is TGTGCCACCGAGGACAGAGACAATGAGCAGTTCTTC. This gives the protein CATEDRDNEQFF.

Here the CDR3 DNA reads TGTGCCAGCAGGGGACTAGATCCCTACAATGAGCAGTTCTTC. Its protein product is CASRGLDPYNEQFF. The V call is TRBV2, the J call TRBJ2-1; 8 nucleotides match TRBD2. The CDR3 sequence is 14 residues long. Per germline, CDR1 SNHLY and CDR2 FYNNEI. V trimming: 6 bases; J trimming: 2 bases; junction bases outside the gene matches: 3.

The chain has TRBV6-6 and TRBJ1-5, with D perhaps TRBD1 (5 bases). Trimming removed 5 bases at V and 3 bases at J, with 17 bases between. This CDR3 is built from 16 residues. Looked up from germline, CDR1 is MNHNY and CDR2 is SVGAGI (reference sequence). The CDR3 region is CASSAPGGQSNQPQHF. The CDR3 DNA sequence: TGTGCCAGCAGTGCCCCTGGCGGACAATCCAATCAGCCCCAGCATTTT.

V and J are TRBV28 and TRBJ1-2, with TRBD1 matching 8 bases. The germline V gene has CDR1 MDHEN and CDR2 SYDVKM. This CDR3 spans 16 amino acids. Trimming took 4 bases from V and 3 from J; bases not matched to a gene: 10. The DNA for the CDR3 is TGTGCCAGCAGTTCCCCGGCAGGGGGCGCTCACTATGGCTACACCTTC. The encoded protein is CASSSPAGGAHYGYTF.

V and J are TRBV28 and TRBJ1-2; the D gene is possibly TRBD1 (5 bases). The germline V gene encodes CDR1 MDHEN and CDR2 SYDVKM. The V end was cut by 10 bases, the J end by 1 base, with 10 bases between. This CDR3 has 12 residues. CDR3 in amino acids: CATSDSNYGYTF. The CDR3 nucleotides read TGTGCCACCTCCGACAGTAACTATGGCTACACCTTC.

The chain links TRBV28 to TRBJ1-6; TRBD1 agrees at 7 bases. The germline CDR1 and CDR2 sequences are MDHEN and SYDVKM. The CDR3 spans 16 residues. J lost 9 bases, V lost 2 bases, and 10 bases had no gene match. The DNA of the CDR3 is TGTGCCAGCAGTTTAGGGGGCAGGGGGATTCTTTCACCCCTCCACTTT. Amino acid sequence: CASSLGGRGILSPLHF.

The CDR3 region is CASSLGQGSGEQYV. The CDR3 DNA follows: TGTGCCAGCAGCTTGGGACAGGGGAGTGGCGAGCAGTACGTC. This chain uses TRBV11-3 with TRBJ2-7; 10 bases map to TRBD1. CDR3 length: 14 amino acids. Per germline, CDR1 SGHNT and CDR2 YENEEA. The ends lost 3 bases at V and 6 bases at J; junction bases unmatched: 5.

The V gene is TRBV9, the J gene TRBJ2-4, with a possible D match to TRBD2 (6 bases). V lost 3 bases and J 10 bases, leaving 11 bases between the germline ends. The CDR3 is 12 residues long. Germline CDR1 SGDLS, CDR2 YYNGEE. CDR3 region: CASSDPAGIQYF. CDR3 bases: TGTGCCAGCAGCGATCCGGCGGGGATTCAGTACTTC.